Below, 23 T cell receptor beta chains from the same sample are listed, as sequenced in a study of shared clonotypes between healthy human individuals. Only in-frame clones appear in the TCRdb table, and some are missing; sequencing was by immunoSEQ multiplex PCR. This table has about 2 million clones, about 94% appearing once. As defined, naive CD8 cells were CD45RO-negative and positively selected for CCR7, with terminally differentiated effector memory CD45RA+ cells excluded. Sequencing was carried out using naive CD8+ T cells sorted from blood. Receptors were obtained from a man younger than 35 in good health.

The rearrangement links TRBV9 to TRBJ2-1, with D possibly called TRBD1 or TRBD2 (5 bases each). Trimming pared 3 bases from V and 9 bases from J, leaving 16 bases between. CDR1 and CDR2 from the germline V gene are SGDLS and YYNGEE. There are 14 residues in the CDR3. The CDR3 DNA reads TGTGCCAGCAGCGAGCCCCACGGGGACGGTGAGCAGTTCTTC. Protein: CASSEPHGDGEQFF.

The V call is TRBV2, the J call TRBJ1-3; D ambiguous. The germline CDR1 and CDR2 sequences are SNHLY and FYNNEI. The CDR3 loop spans 12 amino acids. Trimming pared 2 bases from V and 8 bases from J, leaving 7 bases between. CDR3: CASSERSDTIYF. CDR3 DNA sequence: TGTGCCAGCAGTGAACGAAGTGACACCATATATTTT.

This chain links TRBV4-1 with TRBJ2-5; D unclear. V was clipped by 1 base and J by 1 base, with 10 bases between them. Germline-derived CDR1 and CDR2 are MGHRA and YSYEKL. The CDR3 extends over 15 amino acids. CDR3 protein: CASSQGVGSQETQYF. CDR3 in DNA: TGCGCCAGCAGCCAAGGGGTAGGGTCCCAAGAGACCCAGTACTTC.

This clone was recorded once. The gene calls are TRBV2 and TRBJ1-5; weak D call: TRBD1 (6 bases). Trimming shortened V by 8 bases and J by 6 bases, and 17 bases separated the two germline ends. This CDR3 comprises 14 residues. CDR1 and CDR2 from the germline V gene are SNHLY and FYNNEI. DNA of the CDR3: TGTGCCAGCCGAGACCCACAGGGTGGTCAGCCCCAGCATTTT. This encodes CASRDPQGGQPQHF.

The gene calls are TRBV10-2 and TRBJ1-2; weak D call: TRBD1 (5 bases). CDR1 is WSHSY, CDR2 SAAADI, per germline. Deletions cut 0 bases from V and 4 bases from J, with 9 bases between. The CDR3 length is 14 residues. CDR3 residues: CASSESVRGYGYTF. The CDR3 DNA follows: TGCGCCAGCAGTGAGTCGGTGAGGGGCTATGGCTACACCTTC.

As for this clone: Other DNA sequences in this specimen translate into the identical CDR3. The rearrangement links TRBV5-1 to TRBJ1-2, with D unresolved. The CDR3 has 12 residues. Trimming removed 0 bases at V and 8 bases at J, with 8 bases between. Germline CDR1 and CDR2: SGHRS and YFSETQ. The CDR3 DNA is TGCGCCAGCAGCTTGGGTGGGGAAGGCTACACCTTC. Translated: CASSLGGEGYTF. Variable domain in full (rest from reference TRBV5-1 and TRBJ1-2): KAGVTQTPRYLIKTRGQQVTLSCSPISGHRSVSWYQQTPGQGLQFLFEYFSETQRNKGNFPGRFSGRQFSNSRSEMNVSTLELGDSALYLCASSLGGEGYTFGSGTRLTVV.

The gene calls are TRBV9 and TRBJ2-7; 9 bases are a match to TRBD2. The junction had 6 bases not matched to a gene; V was cut back by 0 bases and J by 2 bases. The CDR3 length is 16 residues. Germline V lookup: CDR1 SGDLS, CDR2 YYNGEE. The CDR3 DNA follows: TGTGCCAGCAGCGTAGCATGGGCTAGCGGGACCTACGAGCAGTACTTC. This sequence encodes CASSVAWASGTYEQYF.

The rearrangement uses TRBV6-5 and TRBJ1-4; D is unclear. This CDR3 has 15 residues. Trimming removed 0 bases from V and 8 bases from J, with 13 bases in between. The germline V gene has CDR1 MNHEY and CDR2 SVGAGI. CDR3 residues: CASSYSPISSEKLFF. In nucleotides, the CDR3 is TGTGCCAGCAGTTACTCACCGATATCTTCCGAAAAACTGTTTTTT.

This chain joins TRBV2 and TRBJ1-1, with D unresolved. This CDR3 spans 14 amino acids. Looked up from germline, CDR1 is SNHLY and CDR2 is FYNNEI. The V end lost 8 bases, the J end lost 0 bases, and 13 bases lay between the germline ends. CDR3 DNA: TGTGCCAGCGTCCCACCGGGTTTGAACACTGAAGCTTTCTTT. Translating it yields CASVPPGLNTEAFF.

Note on this clone: Other DNA sequences in the same sample also yield this CDR3. The rearrangement joins TRBV30 to TRBJ1-1; no definite D call. The germline gives CDR1 GTSNPN, CDR2 SVGIG (reference sequence). Trimming took off 5 bases at V and 0 bases at J, with 4 bases between the two ends. This CDR3 contains 11 residues. DNA for the CDR3: TGTGCCTGGGGCATGAACACTGAAGCTTTCTTT. Translating gives CAWGMNTEAFF.

The rearrangement links TRBV2 to TRBJ2-3; the D gene is possibly TRBD2 (5 bases). Trimming left V 6 bases short and J 6 bases short, with 19 bases between. The CDR3 length is 15 residues. The germline CDR1 and CDR2 sequences are SNHLY and FYNNEI. In DNA, the CDR3 is TGTGCCAGCAGCCGTCTAGCCCCGCCAACGGATACGCAGTATTTT. Protein: CASSRLAPPTDTQYF. Filled out from reference TRBV2 and TRBJ2-3, the complete variable domain reads EPEVTQTPSHQVTQMGQEVILRCVPISNHLYFYWYRQILGQKVEFLVSFYNNEISEKSEIFDDQFSVERPDGSNFTLKIRSTKLEDSAMYFCASSRLAPPTDTQYFGPGTRLTVL.

This chain links TRBV14 with TRBJ2-3, with D unclear. CDR1 is SGHDN and CDR2 is FVKESK in the germline V gene. This CDR3 is 16 amino acids long. With 3 bases removed from V and 2 bases from J, the gap between germline ends came to 15 bases. The CDR3 reads CASSHQLTSPTDTQYF. The CDR3 bases are TGTGCCAGCAGCCACCAGCTGACATCCCCCACAGATACGCAGTATTTT.

Only one count was recorded for this clone. The rearrangement joins TRBV5-1 to TRBJ2-7, with 8 bases identical to TRBD1. Unmatched junction bases numbered 11, after V lost 3 bases and J lost 6 bases. Looked up from germline, CDR1 is SGHRS and CDR2 is YFSETQ. The CDR3 is made up of 15 amino acids. The CDR3 DNA reads as TGCGCCAGCAGCTCGGCGCGTGACAGGGGTGGCGAGCAGTACTTC. Its protein is CASSSARDRGGEQYF.

The chain carries TRBV6-5 and TRBJ1-4, with a possible D match to TRBD1 (6 bases). With 5 bases removed from V and 6 bases from J, the gap between germline ends came to 13 bases. The germline V gene encodes CDR1 MNHEY and CDR2 SVGAGI. This CDR3 has 14 residues. The CDR3 is CASSLYREDEKLFF. For the CDR3, the DNA is TGTGCCAGCAGTCTTTACAGGGAGGATGAAAAACTGTTTTTT.

This chain links TRBV25-1 with TRBJ1-2; 7 bases fit TRBD1. Trimming removed 3 bases from V and 1 base from J; junction bases left unmatched: 5. The CDR3 is made up of 15 amino acids. Germline V gene data show CDR1 as MGHDK and CDR2 as SYGVNS. This CDR3 is CASSDPTGNNYGYTF. The CDR3 coding sequence is TGTGCCAGCAGTGACCCGACAGGGAATAACTATGGCTACACCTTC.

The gene calls are TRBV29-1 and TRBJ2-7, with 7 bases matching TRBD2. The CDR3 has 13 amino acids. Germline V lookup: CDR1 SQVTM, CDR2 ANQGSEA. Trimming cost V 5 bases and J 3 bases; bases outside gene matches: 7. As DNA, the CDR3 is TGCAGCGTTTCCGGGACTACGGTCTACGAGCAGTACTTC. Its protein product is CSVSGTTVYEQYF.

This chain uses TRBV27 with TRBJ1-2; D is possibly TRBD1 (6 bases). There are 14 residues in the CDR3. Germline V lookup: CDR1 MNHEY, CDR2 SMNVEV (reference sequence). Trimming took off 9 bases at V and 2 bases at J, with 16 bases between the two ends. The CDR3 region is CASRTASGNYGYTF. CDR3 nucleotides: TGTGCCAGTAGGACAGCCTCGGGGAACTATGGCTACACCTTC.

This chain links TRBV4-1 with TRBJ2-5; the match to TRBD2 covers 14 bases. This CDR3 contains 17 residues. J lost 5 bases, V lost 2 bases, and 7 bases had no gene match. The germline gives CDR1 MGHRA, CDR2 YSYEKL. CDR3: CASSQQGTSGSWETQYF. The DNA of the CDR3 is TGCGCCAGCAGCCAACAAGGGACTAGCGGGAGCTGGGAGACCCAGTACTTC.

The V call is TRBV4-3, the J call TRBJ2-1; D possibly corresponds to TRBD1 (7 bases). Germline-derived CDR1 and CDR2 are LGHNA and YSLEER. Trimming took 4 bases from V and 0 from J, leaving 10 bases between them. The CDR3 has 15 amino acids. This CDR3 reads CASSPGDSSYNEQFF. The CDR3 nucleotides are TGCGCCAGCAGCCCGGGGGACAGCTCCTACAATGAGCAGTTCTTC.

Remarks on this clone: Other nucleotide sequences in the sample specify the same CDR3. The V and J genes are TRBV29-1 and TRBJ1-3; no firm D call. Germline CDR1 SQVTM, CDR2 ANQGSEA. The length of the CDR3 is 11 residues. The V end was cut by 6 bases, the J end by 1 base, with 4 bases between. The CDR3 protein is CSVDSGNTIYF. CDR3 coding DNA: TGCAGCGTCGATTCTGGAAACACCATATATTTT.

The chain joins TRBV6-5 to TRBJ2-3; 9 nucleotides line up with TRBD1. This CDR3 contains 14 residues. The germline CDR1 and CDR2 sequences are MNHEY and SVGAGI. The J segment lost 7 bases and the V segment lost 6 bases, leaving 8 bases of the junction unmatched. The CDR3 nucleotides read TGTGCCAGCAGGGATGGGACAGGGATAAATACGCAGTATTTT. Translated: CASRDGTGINTQYF.

This chain connects TRBV28 to TRBJ2-7; no reliable D call. Germline CDR1 MDHEN, CDR2 SYDVKM. Trimming shortened V by 4 bases and J by 3 bases, and 10 bases separated the two germline ends. The CDR3 has 13 residues. The CDR3 sequence is CASSWVANYEQYF. The DNA of the CDR3 is TGTGCCAGCAGTTGGGTAGCTAACTACGAGCAGTACTTC.

This chain connects TRBV30 to TRBJ2-4; TRBD1 is a possible D gene (5 bases). In germline, CDR1 is GTSNPN, CDR2 SVGIG (reference sequence). Between the trimmed V and J ends, which lost 0 bases and 5 bases, there was a span of 5 bases. The length of the CDR3 is 12 residues. This chain's CDR3 is CAWSVTENIQYF. The CDR3 bases are TGTGCCTGGAGTGTGACAGAAAACATTCAGTACTTC.